This T cell receptor beta chain comes out of a study of OX40 agonist ivuxolimab in advanced cancers. Study results and limitations: Clones of CD4+ and CD8+ blood T cells grew by week 6 at doses of 0.1 to 3.0 mg/kg.

The CDR3 is 14 residues long. CDR1 is SGHKS and CDR2 is YYEKEE in the germline V gene (reference sequence). Trimming took 2 bases from V and 7 from J, leaving 15 bases between them. Here immunoSEQ multiplex PCR was the method, and the copy in TCRdb shows in-frame clones only, minus some. This sample has fewer than 90,000 clones, with roughly 85% found just once. This clone has a handful of counts. Its antigen is as yet unknown. This rearrangement joins TRBV5-5 to TRBJ1-2; maybe TRBD1 (6 bases). The specimen was CD4+ or CD8+ T cells sorted from blood, collected in a trial of the OX40 agonist ivuxolimab. This clonotype originated in an adult with an advanced solid tumor such as melanoma, head and neck, liver or kidney cancer. The DNA of the CDR3 is TGTGCCAGCAGCTTATCCACGCAGGGGCCTGGCTACACCTTC. Its protein is CASSLSTQGPGYTF.